This TCR beta chain stems from a study of OX40 agonist ivuxolimab in advanced cancers. Some background on the complete study: Ivuxolimab, which targeted the costimulatory receptor OX40 (CD134), was an agonistic, fully human IgG2 monoclonal antibody. Intravenous ivuxolimab was administered to patients every 2 weeks at six dose levels: 0.01, 0.1, 0.3, 1.5, 3 and 10 mg/kg. Of the approximately 50 dose-escalation patients, hepatocellular carcinoma was present in roughly 19, melanoma in roughly 15, renal cell carcinoma in 9 and head and neck cancer in 9. In the dose-escalation cohort, roughly 82% of patients were male, and the mean age was 60 years with a range of roughly 20 to 79. Prior anti-PD-1, anti-PD-L1 or anti-CTLA-4 therapy was permitted, and 40% of dose-escalation patients had received checkpoint inhibitors. Partial responses occurred in three dose-escalation patients, of whom one had hepatocellular carcinoma and two had cutaneous melanoma. Peripheral TCRbeta sequencing was intended to test whether TCR sequence diversity was altered and clonal T-cell expansion was caused by ivuxolimab. The paper describes the monotherapy dose-escalation part (N of about 54 patients) of the phase I trial of ivuxolimab. Beyond this particular receptor, the publication reports: Partial responders in the 0.1-3.0 mg/kg groups had among the lowest normalized peripheral clonal expansion, especially among CD8+ T cells. On average, CD8+ T cells showed more expanded clones than CD4+ T cells after ivuxolimab. At doses from 0.1 to 3.0 mg/kg, clonal expansion was seen in both CD4+ and CD8+ blood T cells between baseline and week 6. Low levels of normalized T-cell clonal expansion were also seen in some patients who did not respond. Antigen specificity was not determined for the clonally expanded peripheral T cells.

Genomic DNA was extracted from sorted cells for sequencing of the TCRbeta CDR3 region. The immunoSEQ Assay was used for sequencing of TCRbeta CDR3 regions. Sourced from immuneACCESS, this table was stored by TCRdb with only in-frame sequences that have V and J called. A share of the clones is absent; for the studies checked, an unresolved V gene accounts for under half, and the remainder has no known explanation. The sample table holds about 50,000 clones, of which 80% were seen once. Roughly 3.9% of the sample belongs to the ten largest clones. The trial excluded patients who had a history of autoimmune disease or were on systemic immunosuppression. Peripheral blood for TCR sequencing was drawn from every dose cohort at baseline, at cycle 4 day 1 and at cycle 7 day 1. The samples were drawn from a first-in-human, open-label, multicenter phase I dose-escalation trial of ivuxolimab. The trial enrolled adults with locally advanced or metastatic head and neck squamous cell, hepatocellular, melanoma or renal cell carcinoma. Before TCR sequencing, CD4+ T cells and CD8+ T cells were sorted from peripheral blood as separate populations.

V lost 1 base and J lost 0 bases; the stretch between them is 13 bases long. Counted from cysteine to phenylalanine, this CDR3 has 17 amino acids. This entry keeps only the CDR3 DNA: 51 bases, framed from base 1. The germline V gene yields MDHEN for CDR1 and SYDVKM for CDR2. Of note for this clone: Its recognized antigen is unknown. No base qualities exist here, and no much larger clone lies one base off it.

Recombination connected TRBV28 to TRBJ2-4; the D element could tentatively be TRBD1 or TRBD2, as 5 bases agree for each. The sample was CD4+ or CD8+ T cells sorted from blood, taken in a trial of the OX40 agonist ivuxolimab. The source is an adult with an advanced solid tumor such as melanoma, head and neck, liver or kidney cancer. In nucleotides, the sequence is TGTGCCAGCAGTTTATTTCGGGGACCGGCAGCCAAAAACATTCAGTACTTC. This encodes CASSLFRGPAAKNIQYF.